This TCR beta chain was recorded in a study of blood T cell repertoires in COVID-19. Looking at the study overall: Sample material is recorded as cDNA or gDNA derived from T cells, B-cell-depleted T cells, or PBMCs.

In the authors' methods: By means of reference gene primer amplification, nucleated cell counts were estimated. This table comes from immunoSEQ multiplex PCR, and its TCRdb copy is limited to in-frame clones, with some not included. V, J and clone size were drawn from that table, and D and trimming were deduced from the DNA. The table shows under 500,000 clones, with more than 85% occurring only once. The CDR3 is 10 residues long. The germline V gene has CDR1 DFQATT and CDR2 SNEGSKA (reference sequence). J lost 11 bases, V lost 5 bases, and 4 bases had no gene match. The V gene is TRBV20-1, the J gene TRBJ1-1, with 8 bases fitting TRBD1. The sample consisted of peripheral blood. The clonotype originates from a woman in her twenties or thirties with acute or convalescent COVID-19. The CDR3 sequence: CSAPDRAAFF. The CDR3 nucleotides are TGCAGTGCTCCGGACAGGGCTGCTTTCTTT.